The clone carrying this T cell receptor (beta chain) has only a few counts. With 4 bases removed from V and 8 bases from J, the gap between germline ends came to 15 bases. Germline CDR1 LGHNA, CDR2 YSLEER. The CDR3 spans 14 residues. These data come from a study of T-cell memory formation after mild COVID-19. MiXCR was run by TCRdb on the 5' RACE reads, yielding one entry per CDR3 protein. The sample records under 110,000 distinct CDR3 sequences, about a sixth being singletons. The TCR comes from an adult woman who had mild COVID-19 (a few samples of this study predate the infection). Cell type and time point are not known. V usage is TRBV4-3 and J usage is TRBJ2-1, with D perhaps assigned TRBD1 or TRBD2 (5 bases each). The sequencing sample was made of PBMCs or a T cell subset sorted from them (not recorded which). CDR3 loop: CASSLGTGRDEQFF. CDR3 nucleotides: TGCGCCAGCAGCCTGGGGACGGGTCGTGATGAGCAGTTCTTC.